This entry describes one T cell receptor beta chain. This entry is derived from a study of PD-L1 blockade in urothelial cancer. About the study: Patients went on atezolizumab in about 2014, receiving 1,200 mg intravenously every 3 weeks. Between 0 and 3 chemotherapy regimens preceded treatment for each patient. Samples came from 3 weeks, at the second dose, and 6 weeks into treatment.

The protocol was immunoSEQ multiplex PCR, while the TCRdb copy is restricted to in-frame clones and leaves out a portion. The sample consists of 35,000 to 55,000 clones, approximately 82% of them appearing once. Germline V gene sequence: CDR1 WSHSY, CDR2 SAAADI. V lost 0 bases and J 0 bases, leaving 14 bases between the germline ends. The CDR3 loop spans 18 amino acids. Specified time point: peripheral blood 6 weeks after treatment start. Individual patients had between 1 and 8 samples, taken pretreatment and on-treatment. The sequencing used PBMCs, collected around atezolizumab (anti-PD-L1) treatment. The rearrangement links TRBV10-2 to TRBJ2-2, with a tentative D call TRBD1 (5 bases). This clonotype was sampled from a man aged 60 to 69 with urothelial cancer. The chain's CDR3 is CASSESGYKGANTGELFF. DNA of the CDR3: TGCGCCAGCAGTGAGTCGGGGTATAAAGGGGCGAACACCGGGGAGCTGTTTTTT.